A single T cell receptor (beta chain) is shown here with its context. Its antigen remains unidentified. This sample stems from a study of T cells expressing NK-cell markers. Study at large: CD3+CD56+NKG2C+, CD3+CD56+NKG2C- and CD3+CD56-NKG2C+ T cells, once sorted, supplied the TCR beta repertoires.

Overall study findings and caveats: Of the CD8+ T cell pool in over 5 donors, about 1.0-7.5% was accounted for by dominant NKG2C+ clonotypes.

TCRdb re-called the 5' RACE reads and shows each CDR3 protein once, DNA omitted. The listing contains about 430,000 distinct CDR3 sequences. Germline CDR1 SGHTA, CDR2 FQGNSA. The CDR3 runs to 15 residues. Sequencing was carried out using blood T cells: a sorted CD56 or NKG2C T cell subset, CD4+ or CD8+ T cells, or bulk PBMC T cells (not recorded which). The sequence came from a woman in her forties or fifties in good health. The chain combines TRBV7-2 with TRBJ1-1; TCRdb outputs TRBD1, but without DNA this stays unchecked. CDR3 sequence: CASSPSTAINTEAFF.